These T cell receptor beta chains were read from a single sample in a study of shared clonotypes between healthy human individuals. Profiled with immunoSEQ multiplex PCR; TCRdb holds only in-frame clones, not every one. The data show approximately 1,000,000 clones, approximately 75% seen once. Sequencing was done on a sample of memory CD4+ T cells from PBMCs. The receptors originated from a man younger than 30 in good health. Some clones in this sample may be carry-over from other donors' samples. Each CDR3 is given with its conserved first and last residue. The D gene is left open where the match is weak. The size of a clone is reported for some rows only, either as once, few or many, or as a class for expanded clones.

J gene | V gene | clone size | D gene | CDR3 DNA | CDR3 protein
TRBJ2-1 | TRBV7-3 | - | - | TGTGCCAGCAGCTTAAGTAGCGGCAATGAGCAGTTCTTC | CASSLSSGNEQFF
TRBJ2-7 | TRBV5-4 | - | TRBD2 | TGTGCCAGCAGTCAAGGGACTAGCGGGAGTAGAGAGCAGTACTTC | CASSQGTSGSREQYF
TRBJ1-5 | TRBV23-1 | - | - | TGCGCCAGCAGTCCCCCAATGGAACACCACAGGGTTTGGAGTTATAGCAATCAGCCCCAGCATTTT | CASSPPMEHHRVWSYSNQPQHF
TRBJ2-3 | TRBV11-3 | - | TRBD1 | TGTGCCAGCACCCCTTACAGGGGGACGACAGATACGCAGTATTTT | CASTPYRGTTDTQYF
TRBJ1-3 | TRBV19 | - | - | TGTGCCAGTAGTATAGGAGGAGTCTCTGGAAACACCATATATTTT | CASSIGGVSGNTIYF
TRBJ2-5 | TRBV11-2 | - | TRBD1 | TGTGCCAGCAGACCGACAGGGGGGGCACCGTGGGAGACCCAGTACTTC | CASRPTGGAPWETQYF
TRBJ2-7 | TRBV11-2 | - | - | TGTGCCAGCAGCTTAGACAGAGGAGGCGAGCAGTACTTC | CASSLDRGGEQYF
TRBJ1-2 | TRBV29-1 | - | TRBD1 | TGCAGCGTTGATCGGGACAGACGAGGCTACACCTTC | CSVDRDRRGYTF
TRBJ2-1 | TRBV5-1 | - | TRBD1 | TGCGCCAGCAGCGAGGGACAGGGGTCATACAATGAGCAGTTCTTC | CASSEGQGSYNEQFF
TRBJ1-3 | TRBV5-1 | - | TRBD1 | TGCGCCAGCAGCGTGCAGGGGGACGGAAACACCATATATTTT | CASSVQGDGNTIYF
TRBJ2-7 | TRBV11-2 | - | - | TGTGCCAGCAGCTTAGTACGCGAGCAGTACTTC | CASSLVREQYF
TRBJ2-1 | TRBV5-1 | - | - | TGCGCCAGCAGCTTGGGCGGAACAAACAATGAGCAGTTCTTC | CASSLGGTNNEQFF
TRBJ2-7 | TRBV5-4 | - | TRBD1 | TGTGCCAGCAGCTTTAGAGGGGGCTTAGCCTACGAGCAGTACTTC | CASSFRGGLAYEQYF
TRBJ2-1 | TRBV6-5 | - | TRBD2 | TGTGCCAGCAGTTACTCGGGGTTAGCGGGAGAGGGTGAGCAGTTCTTC | CASSYSGLAGEGEQFF
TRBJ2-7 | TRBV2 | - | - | TGTGCCAGTAAGGACAACTCCTACGAGCAGTACTTC | CASKDNSYEQYF
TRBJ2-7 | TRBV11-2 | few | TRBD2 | TGTGCCAGCAGCTTAGGGCTAGCGGGAGTCTACGAGCAGTACTTC | CASSLGLAGVYEQYF
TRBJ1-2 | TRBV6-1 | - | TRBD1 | TGTGCCAGCAGTGAAAGGGGACAGGGGGCGGATGGCTACACCTTC | CASSERGQGADGYTF
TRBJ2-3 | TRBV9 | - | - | TGTGCCAGCAGCTCATTGTGGGGGAGCACAGATACGCAGTATTTT | CASSSLWGSTDTQYF
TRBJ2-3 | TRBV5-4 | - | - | TGTGCCAGCAGCTCCCTCGTCGAGATGTCAGATACGCAGTATTTT | CASSSLVEMSDTQYF
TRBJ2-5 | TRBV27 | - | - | TGTGCCAGCAGTTTACGGTTGGGTGGGGAGACCCAGTACTTC | CASSLRLGGETQYF
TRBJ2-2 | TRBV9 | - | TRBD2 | TGTGCCAGCAGCACGGGACTAGCGGCCGGGGAGCTGTTTTTT | CASSTGLAAGELFF
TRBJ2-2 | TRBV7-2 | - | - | TGTGCCAGCAGCTTAGCGCACAGGGGGGAGCTGTTTTTT | CASSLAHRGELFF
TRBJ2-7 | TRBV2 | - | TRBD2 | TGTGCCAGCACGGGAGGGTACGAGCAGTACTTC | CASTGGYEQYF